The clone carrying this TCR beta chain was seen repeatedly, ten times or more. Antigen unknown. Germline CDR1 reads SEHNR; CDR2 reads FQNEAQ (reference sequence). Trimming left V 5 bases short and J 0 bases short, with 11 bases between. The CDR3 has 15 residues. Patients with uncontrolled infections, other autoimmune diseases, pregnancy or lactation were excluded. The CDR3 regions of TCR beta were amplified from RNA transcripts. HTBI primers were used for first-round RT-PCR of the TCR CDR3. One entry per CDR3 protein results from TCRdb running MiXCR on the multiplex PCR reads. The data contain some 440,000 distinct CDR3 sequences, about a sixth of them singletons. The entry originates in a study of T cells in Graves' hyperthyroidism and ophthalmopathy. General study findings and limits: Most expanded thyroid clonotypes above 0.001 also appeared in blood.

What was sequenced was blood. The receptor was derived from a young woman with Graves' hyperthyroidism. The chain recombines TRBV7-9 with TRBJ1-5; the D is unclear. For the CDR3, the DNA is TGTGCCAGCAGCCCACCAGGCAATAGCAATCAGCCCCAGCATTTT. This sequence encodes CASSPPGNSNQPQHF.